This is a list of T cell receptor beta chains from one sample in a study of cytomegalovirus exposure and HLA in healthy donors. TCRdb's table, derived via immunoSEQ multiplex PCR, lists solely in-frame clones and lacks some. The sample includes more than 100,000 clones, under 90% of them seen just once. Sequencing input: PBMCs. The receptors were gathered from a female donor in good health and CMV-seropositive. The CDR3 runs from the conserved cysteine through the conserved F or W. The order of the fields is J gene, V gene, clone size, D gene, CDR3 protein, CDR3 DNA. The D gene is left open where the match is weak. Size tells how often a clone was seen (once, few, many) or the class of an expanded clone, and some rows leave it out.

>TRBJ1-2|TRBV30|-|-
CAWSGPGGRYTF
TGTGCCTGGAGTGGGCCAGGAGGGCGCTACACCTTC
>TRBJ2-5|TRBV30|-|-
CAWSGADQETQYF
TGTGCCTGGAGTGGTGCGGACCAAGAGACCCAGTACTTC
>TRBJ2-1|TRBV28|-|TRBD1
CASSPGQGPNEQFF
TGTGCCAGCAGTCCGGGACAGGGTCCCAATGAGCAGTTCTTC
>TRBJ2-7|TRBV7-9|once|TRBD1
CASSSRYDAGTVYEQYF
TGTGCCAGCAGCTCCAGATACGACGCAGGGACAGTCTACGAGCAGTACTTC
>TRBJ2-7|TRBV27|-|-
CASSLGRSSYEQYF
TGTGCCAGCAGTTTGGGGCGGAGCTCCTACGAGCAGTACTTC
>TRBJ2-3|TRBV29-1|-|-
CSVKVTGSGTDTQYF
TGCAGCGTTAAAGTTACAGGGTCGGGCACAGATACGCAGTATTTT
>TRBJ1-2|TRBV7-2|-|TRBD1
CASSSGQGNYGYTF
TGTGCCAGCAGCAGCGGACAGGGTAACTATGGCTACACCTTC
>TRBJ1-3|TRBV7-3|-|TRBD1
CASSTPGQGSGNTIYF
TGTGCCAGCAGCACGCCGGGACAGGGGTCTGGAAACACCATATATTTT
>TRBJ1-6|TRBV7-9|-|-
CASSTYQGYNSPLHF
TGTGCCAGCAGCACCTACCAGGGTTATAATTCACCCCTCCACTTT
>TRBJ1-5|TRBV28|once|-
CASSFNDNYYQPQHF
TGTGCCAGCAGTTTTAATGACAATTACTATCAGCCCCAGCATTTT
>TRBJ1-1|TRBV5-1|-|-
CASSSARENTEAFF
TGCGCCAGCAGCTCGGCTCGGGAAAACACTGAAGCTTTCTTT
>TRBJ1-4|TRBV9|-|TRBD1
CASSVTGNEKLFF
TGTGCCAGCAGCGTGACAGGGAATGAAAAACTGTTTTTT
>TRBJ1-6|TRBV5-1|-|-
CASWEGDSPLHF
TGCGCCAGCTGGGAGGGGGATTCACCCCTCCACTTT
>TRBJ1-4|TRBV5-5|-|TRBD1
CASSLGTGGEKLFF
TGTGCCAGCAGCTTGGGGACAGGTGGTGAAAAACTGTTTTTT
>TRBJ1-2|TRBV27|-|-
CASSFRGGYGYTF
TGTGCCAGCAGTTTCCGTGGAGGCTATGGCTACACCTTC
>TRBJ1-2|TRBV28|few|-
CASFGSVTEGGDYGYTF
TGTGCCAGCTTTGGTTCGGTTACTGAAGGGGGGGACTATGGCTACACCTTC
>TRBJ2-5|TRBV5-6|-|TRBD2
CASGSGGKGRQETQYF
TGTGCCAGTGGAAGCGGGGGGAAGGGAAGGCAAGAGACCCAGTACTTC
>TRBJ1-6|TRBV9|once|TRBD1
CASSVTGTGVNSPLHF
TGTGCCAGCAGCGTAACCGGGACAGGGGTTAATTCACCCCTCCACTTT
>TRBJ1-2|TRBV29-1|-|-
CSVALQGNSYGYTF
TGCAGCGTTGCTCTGCAGGGGAATAGTTATGGCTACACCTTC
>TRBJ2-1|TRBV5-1|-|TRBD2
CASSSSYSGGSYNEQFF
TGCGCCAGCAGCTCCTCATATAGCGGGGGGTCCTACAATGAGCAGTTCTTC
>TRBJ2-1|TRBV19|-|-
CASTQGRGYNEQFF
TGTGCCAGTACCCAGGGAAGGGGGTACAATGAGCAGTTCTTC
>TRBJ1-1|TRBV21-1|once|-
CASSPVGIGRAFF
TGTGCCAGCAGCCCCGTAGGAATAGGGAGAGCTTTCTTT
>TRBJ2-7|TRBV4-3|-|TRBD2
CASSQGLAGVEQYF
TGCGCCAGCAGCCAAGGACTAGCGGGGGTTGAGCAGTACTTC
>TRBJ1-1|TRBV6-4|few|-
CARDSGAMNTEAFF
TGTGCCAGGGATTCTGGGGCCATGAACACTGAAGCTTTCTTT
>TRBJ2-7|TRBV4-3|-|-
CASSQGLGSYEQYF
TGCGCCAGCAGCCAAGGCCTCGGCTCCTACGAGCAGTACTTC
>TRBJ2-1|TRBV5-1|once|TRBD2
CASSLDSPAGYNEQFF
TGCGCCAGCAGCTTGGACTCTCCAGCGGGATACAATGAGCAGTTCTTC
>TRBJ2-1|TRBV9|-|-
CASSVGGGLEEQFF
TGTGCCAGCAGCGTAGGTGGAGGGCTAGAGGAGCAGTTCTTC
>TRBJ1-2|TRBV5-8|-|-
CASSLAVFYGYTF
TGTGCCAGCAGCTTGGCCGTGTTCTATGGCTACACCTTC
>TRBJ1-6|TRBV4-1|-|-
CASSQSLGGGTYNSPLHF
TGCGCCAGCAGCCAATCCTTGGGGGGGGGCACCTATAATTCACCCCTCCACTTT
>TRBJ1-5|TRBV16|-|-
CASSPASAGNQPQHF
TGTGCCAGCAGCCCTGCCTCGGCGGGAAATCAGCCCCAGCATTTT
>TRBJ2-3|TRBV29-1|-|TRBD2
CSVGAGGRTDTQYF
TGCAGCGTGGGAGCGGGGGGACGCACAGATACGCAGTATTTT
>TRBJ1-1|TRBV5-1|-|TRBD1
CASSLVGTDTEAFF
TGCGCCAGCAGCTTGGTGGGGACAGACACTGAAGCTTTCTTT
>TRBJ2-3|TRBV5-1|-|TRBD2
CASSLINQGLAGATDTQYF
TGCGCCAGCAGCTTGATTAATCAGGGCCTAGCGGGGGCTACAGATACGCAGTATTTT
>TRBJ1-1|TRBV5-5|-|-
CASSPRENTEAFF
TGTGCCAGCAGCCCGAGGGAGAACACTGAAGCTTTCTTT
>TRBJ1-1|TRBV2|-|-
CASSEATVAGPAFF
TGTGCCAGCAGTGAAGCCACAGTGGCAGGGCCAGCTTTCTTT
>TRBJ2-2|TRBV7-3|-|-
CASSARGWGDGELFF
TGTGCCAGCAGCGCCAGGGGTTGGGGTGACGGGGAGCTGTTTTTT